This T cell receptor beta chain was sequenced in a study of T-cell memory formation after mild COVID-19 listed by TCRdb under 2021. With regard to the full study: TCR sequence clusters from the two donors were largely donor specific. In a couple of donors, T-cell clones that expanded and contracted after mild COVID-19 were tracked by sequencing TCRalpha and TCRbeta repertoires over time. Two young, previously healthy adult volunteers made up the cohort, one male and one female.

The investigation overall reported the following: Clones that contracted from day 15 to 85 showed balanced CD4/CD8 phenotypes, whereas a second wave of clones that expanded from day 15 to 37 leaned towards CD4+. Contracting CD4+ clones were found mainly in CM and EM memory subsets, while CD8+ clones were enriched in EMRA. Only a couple of mild cases were covered by the study, and larger cohorts that include severe cases with pre-infection samples were considered necessary. The second-wave clones that peaked on day 37 were not confirmed to be SARS-CoV-2 specific. Some responding clones were detected in pre-infection memory, which suggested that pre-existing cross-reactive memory T cells had joined the SARS-CoV-2 response.

PBMCs were isolated by Ficoll-Paque density gradient centrifugation. These reads were obtained on an Illumina NovaSeq 6000. TCRalpha and TCRbeta cDNA libraries were constructed by 5'RACE with constant-segment primers, with sample barcodes and unique molecular identifiers being introduced. Trizol reagent was used to extract RNA from every sample. The libraries were amplified in two PCR steps, and the second step added a second sample barcode and Illumina TruSeq adapters. Libraries were sequenced on an Illumina NovaSeq with 2 x 150 bp paired-end reads. Processing in the source paper ran as follows. With migec v1.2.7, reads were demultiplexed and then collapsed into UMI-guided consensus sequences. With mixcr v2.1.11, UMI consensuses were aligned to TRA and TRB V and J templates and assembled into clonotypes. A clonotype was counted as expanded or contracted only when both edgeR and NoisET called the clonotype significant, with the noise models trained on biological replicates. For edgeR calls, the thresholds were a false discovery rate-adjusted p below 0.01 and a log2 fold-change of 1. As an exploratory analysis of dynamics, max-normalized trajectories of the 1000 most abundant clonotypes were examined by PCA with hierarchical clustering. Each responding clone was given a CD4 or CD8 phenotype based on the CD4+ and CD8+ repertoires, which had been sequenced separately. The public reads were reprocessed in TCRdb via fastp at Q25 and MiXCR, keeping in-frame beta chains. Each record represents a unique CDR3 protein, reported with the most common genes and DNA among its rows. Here the V and J calls rest on TCRdb's processing, not on the authors' analysis. The table for this sample lists more than 250,000 distinct CDR3 sequences; about 20% of them were counted only once. The ten largest make up about 21% of the sample.

A remark on this clonotype: Its antigen is unknown. Base qualities are not recorded, but no much larger clone differs from it by a single base.

The receptor comes from a man between 18 and 35 years old who had mild COVID-19 (a few samples of this study predate the infection). The sample titles of this study are shuffled in the database, so cell type and time point are left out; the donor was told from shared clones. Sequenced material: PBMCs or a T cell subset sorted from them (not recorded which).

The DNA sequence is TGTGCCAGCAGTTCCCCCGGGCAGGCAGATACGCAGTATTTT. Translated, this gives CASSSPGQADTQYF. The rearrangement joined TRBV28 to TRBJ2-3; the D gene assignment is ambiguous. The trim is 4 bases for V and 4 bases for J, with a gap of 12 bases between the germline ends. Including cysteine and phenylalanine, the CDR3 has 14 amino acids. The read is trimmed to its CDR3 DNA, 42 bases read in frame from base 1. For CDR1 and CDR2, the germline V gene lists MDHEN and SYDVKM.